This T cell receptor beta chain originates from a study of cytomegalovirus exposure and HLA in healthy donors. Study outcomes and limitations: Sequencing probably produced one cluster of sequence variants that were highly shared.

Unrecorded immune exposure was likely among donors, who were nominally healthy when sampled. Amplification used 60 Vbeta primers and 13 Jbeta primers. The table came from immunoSEQ multiplex PCR; TCRdb's copy has only in-frame clones and leaves some out. Of over 150,000 clones listed, roughly four fifths are singletons. Note on this clone: Its specificity is unknown.

Germline V gives CDR1 MNHNS, CDR2 SASEGT. The CDR3 contains 14 residues. V lost 8 bases, J lost 7 bases, and 18 bases lay in between. The sequenced sample was PBMCs. This clonotype originated in a woman between 50 and 59 years old in good health and CMV-seronegative. This rearrangement joins TRBV6-1 to TRBJ2-1, with a tentative D call TRBD2 (6 bases). The CDR3 loop reads CASYFTGSHNEQFF. CDR3 bases: TGTGCCAGCTACTTCACCGGGAGTCATAATGAGCAGTTCTTC.